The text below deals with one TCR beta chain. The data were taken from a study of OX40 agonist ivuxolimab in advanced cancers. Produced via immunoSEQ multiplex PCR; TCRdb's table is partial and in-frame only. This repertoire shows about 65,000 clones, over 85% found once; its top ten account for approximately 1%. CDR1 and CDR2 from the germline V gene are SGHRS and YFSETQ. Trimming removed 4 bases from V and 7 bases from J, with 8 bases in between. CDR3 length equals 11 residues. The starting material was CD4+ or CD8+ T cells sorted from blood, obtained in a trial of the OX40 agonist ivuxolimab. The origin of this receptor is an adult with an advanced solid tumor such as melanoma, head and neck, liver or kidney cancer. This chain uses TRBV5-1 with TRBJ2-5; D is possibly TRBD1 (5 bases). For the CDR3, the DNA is TGCGCCAGCAGCATAGGGGTGACCCAGTACTTC. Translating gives CASSIGVTQYF.